This TCR beta chain is from a study of T cells in Graves' hyperthyroidism and ophthalmopathy. Diagnosis of hyperthyroidism was new in patients aged 18 to 65, and its duration was under 2 months. Orbital computed tomography and thyroid ultrasound, together with serum TRAb and thyroxine and clinical symptoms, were used for diagnoses. The PBMCs studied were ones that came from roughly 9.1 ml fresh peripheral blood. J was trimmed by 4 bases and V by 3 bases; bases with no gene match: 5. CDR3 length equals 15 residues. Per the germline V gene, CDR1 is MGHRA and CDR2 is YSYEKL. What was amplified from RNA transcripts were TCR beta CDR3 regions. A set of HTBI primers served as the primers for a first-round RT-PCR of the TCR CDR3. TCRdb ran MiXCR on the multiplex PCR reads and lists one entry per CDR3 protein. Of about 770,000 distinct CDR3 sequences detected, around 20% appear once; the ten largest clones hold over 15%.

This clonotype came up a few times. The TCR comes from a woman in her forties or fifties with Graves' hyperthyroidism that later progressed to Graves' ophthalmopathy. Sequencing was performed on blood. The V gene is TRBV4-1, the J gene TRBJ2-7; TRBD1 agrees at 11 bases. DNA for the CDR3: TGCGCCAGCAGCCAGTATGGACAGGGGGCTTACGAGCAGTACTTC. Its protein product is CASSQYGQGAYEQYF.